The entry that follows covers one TCR beta chain sequence. Here immunoSEQ multiplex PCR was the method, and the copy in TCRdb shows in-frame clones only, minus some. The table lists fewer than 250,000 clones, around 93% of them singletons, with 0.95% to 1.1% in the top ten. Germline V lookup: CDR1 WSHSY, CDR2 SAAADI. V trimming: 2 bases; J trimming: 5 bases; junction bases outside the gene matches: 3. This CDR3 is built from 14 residues. The data are from a study of T cell responses to AZD1222 COVID-19 vaccine. This receptor was taken from an adult in good health. The chain uses TRBV10-2 and TRBJ2-5, with TRBD1 matching 9 bases. This specimen consisted of peripheral blood, obtained on day 0 of MenACWY control vaccination. The CDR3 bases are TGCGCCAGCAGTGAGACAGGGGGCAGGGAGACCCAGTACTTC. Its translation is CASSETGGRETQYF.